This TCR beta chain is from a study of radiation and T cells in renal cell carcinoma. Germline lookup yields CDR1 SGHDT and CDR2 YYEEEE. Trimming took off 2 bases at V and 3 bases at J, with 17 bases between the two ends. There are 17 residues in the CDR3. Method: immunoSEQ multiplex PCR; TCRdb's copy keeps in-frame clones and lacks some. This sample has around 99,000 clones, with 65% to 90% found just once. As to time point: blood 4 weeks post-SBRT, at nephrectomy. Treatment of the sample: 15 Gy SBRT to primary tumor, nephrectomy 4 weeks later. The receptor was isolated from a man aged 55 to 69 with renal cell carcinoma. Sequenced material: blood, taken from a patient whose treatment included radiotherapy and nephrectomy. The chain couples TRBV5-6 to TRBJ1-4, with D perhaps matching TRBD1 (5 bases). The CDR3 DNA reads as TGTGCCAGCAGCTTTACTACAGGCGGTGGAGCTAATGAAAAACTGTTTTTT. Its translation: CASSFTTGGGANEKLFF.